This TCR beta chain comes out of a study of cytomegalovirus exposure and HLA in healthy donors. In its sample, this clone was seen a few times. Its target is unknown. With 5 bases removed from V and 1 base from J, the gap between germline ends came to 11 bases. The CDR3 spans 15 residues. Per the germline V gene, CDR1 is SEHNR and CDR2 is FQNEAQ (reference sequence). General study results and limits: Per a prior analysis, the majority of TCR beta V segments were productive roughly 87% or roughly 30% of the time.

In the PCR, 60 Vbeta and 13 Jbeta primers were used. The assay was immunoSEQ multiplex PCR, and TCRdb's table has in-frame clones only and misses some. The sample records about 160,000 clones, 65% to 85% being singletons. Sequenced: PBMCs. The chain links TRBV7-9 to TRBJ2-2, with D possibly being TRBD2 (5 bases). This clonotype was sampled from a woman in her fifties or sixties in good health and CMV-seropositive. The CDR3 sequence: CASSPRRENTGELFF. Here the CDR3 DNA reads TGTGCCAGCAGCCCAAGACGGGAGAACACCGGGGAGCTGTTTTTT.